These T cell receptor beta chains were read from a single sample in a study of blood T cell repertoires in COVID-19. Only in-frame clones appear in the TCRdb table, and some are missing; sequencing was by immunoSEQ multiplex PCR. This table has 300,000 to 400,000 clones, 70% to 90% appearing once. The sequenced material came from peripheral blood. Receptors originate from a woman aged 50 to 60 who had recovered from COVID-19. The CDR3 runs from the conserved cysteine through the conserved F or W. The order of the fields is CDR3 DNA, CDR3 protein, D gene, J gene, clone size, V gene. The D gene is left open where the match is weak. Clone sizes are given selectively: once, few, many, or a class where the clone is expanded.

CDR3nt: TGTGCCACCAGCAGAGATCTGAGCTCTGGAAACACCATATATTTT; CDR3aa: CATSRDLSSGNTIYF; d_gene: -; j_gene: TRBJ1-3; abundance: -; v_gene: TRBV15
CDR3nt: TGCGCCAGCAGCCACGGGGACAGGGGGTTTACAGATACGCAGTATTTT; CDR3aa: CASSHGDRGFTDTQYF; d_gene: TRBD1; j_gene: TRBJ2-3; abundance: -; v_gene: TRBV4-1
CDR3nt: TGTGCCAGCAGCTCTTTGGGGGGTTCCTACAATGAGCAGTTCTTC; CDR3aa: CASSSLGGSYNEQFF; d_gene: -; j_gene: TRBJ2-1; abundance: -; v_gene: TRBV7-2
CDR3nt: TGTGCCTGGAGTGAGACAGGGCTTAGCAATCAGCCCCAGCATTTT; CDR3aa: CAWSETGLSNQPQHF; d_gene: TRBD1; j_gene: TRBJ1-5; abundance: once; v_gene: TRBV30
CDR3nt: TGTGCCAGCAGCCTCTGGGACAGGGGGGAGTCGGATCAGTACTTC; CDR3aa: CASSLWDRGESDQYF; d_gene: TRBD1; j_gene: TRBJ2-4; abundance: -; v_gene: TRBV5-6
CDR3nt: TGTGCCACCAGCAGAGATCTAAAGACAGGGGGTAATGGCTACACCTTC; CDR3aa: CATSRDLKTGGNGYTF; d_gene: TRBD1; j_gene: TRBJ1-2; abundance: -; v_gene: TRBV15
CDR3nt: TGTGCCAGCAGCCTCAGGGATGGCTACACCTTC; CDR3aa: CASSLRDGYTF; d_gene: -; j_gene: TRBJ1-2; abundance: few; v_gene: TRBV7-9
CDR3nt: TGTGCCAGCAGCCCTCACCTCGTGGGGGGGGGCCCCTACGAGCAGTACTTC; CDR3aa: CASSPHLVGGGPYEQYF; d_gene: -; j_gene: TRBJ2-7; abundance: few; v_gene: TRBV7-8
CDR3nt: TGTGCCATCAGCGAAAATCAGGGGTCGGGCTCCTATAATTCACCCCTCCACTTT; CDR3aa: CAISENQGSGSYNSPLHF; d_gene: -; j_gene: TRBJ1-6; abundance: -; v_gene: TRBV10-3
CDR3nt: TGTGCCAGCAGTTGGTTAGGACTAGCGGGAGGCCATAGCACAGATACGCAGTATTTT; CDR3aa: CASSWLGLAGGHSTDTQYF; d_gene: TRBD2; j_gene: TRBJ2-3; abundance: -; v_gene: TRBV28
CDR3nt: TGTGCCAGCAGCTGGGCAGCGGGGGGCCAAGAGACCCAGTACTTC; CDR3aa: CASSWAAGGQETQYF; d_gene: TRBD2; j_gene: TRBJ2-5; abundance: -; v_gene: TRBV7-2
CDR3nt: TGTGCCAGCAGTGAAGGGACACAAAGCCAGCCCCAGCATTTT; CDR3aa: CASSEGTQSQPQHF; d_gene: -; j_gene: TRBJ1-5; abundance: few; v_gene: TRBV25-1
CDR3nt: TGTGCCAGCAGCCCCGGGGGAGGGGTTGAAAAACTGTTTTTT; CDR3aa: CASSPGGGVEKLFF; d_gene: -; j_gene: TRBJ1-4; abundance: -; v_gene: TRBV7-2
CDR3nt: TGTGCCAGCAGACGGACAGGTGGTCAGCCCCAGCATTTT; CDR3aa: CASRRTGGQPQHF; d_gene: TRBD1; j_gene: TRBJ1-5; abundance: few; v_gene: TRBV6-5
CDR3nt: TGTGCCAGCAGTCCCGGGGTAGGGTGGACCACTGAAGCTTTCTTT; CDR3aa: CASSPGVGWTTEAFF; d_gene: -; j_gene: TRBJ1-1; abundance: -; v_gene: TRBV27
CDR3nt: TGTGCCAGCACCACGCGGTTGGGGGCTGGTGTAGGAAACACCATATATTTT; CDR3aa: CASTTRLGAGVGNTIYF; d_gene: -; j_gene: TRBJ1-3; abundance: -; v_gene: TRBV7-9
CDR3nt: TGTGCCAGCAGCGTAGATGCCTGGGGGACTAGCACAGATACGCAGTATTTT; CDR3aa: CASSVDAWGTSTDTQYF; d_gene: -; j_gene: TRBJ2-3; abundance: -; v_gene: TRBV9
CDR3nt: TGTGCCAGCAGTTACTCGAGTCGGGGTGGCACAGATACGCAGTATTTT; CDR3aa: CASSYSSRGGTDTQYF; d_gene: -; j_gene: TRBJ2-3; abundance: -; v_gene: TRBV6-5
CDR3nt: TGTGCCAGCAGCTCAAACAGGGGGGACTACGAGCAGTACTTC; CDR3aa: CASSSNRGDYEQYF; d_gene: TRBD1; j_gene: TRBJ2-7; abundance: -; v_gene: TRBV5-4
CDR3nt: TGTGCCAGCAGCGGAGGAGGACTAGCGACAGATACGCAGTATTTT; CDR3aa: CASSGGGLATDTQYF; d_gene: TRBD2; j_gene: TRBJ2-3; abundance: -; v_gene: TRBV5-4
CDR3nt: TGTGCCAGCAGTTTTACAGGGAACTATGGCTACACCTTC; CDR3aa: CASSFTGNYGYTF; d_gene: -; j_gene: TRBJ1-2; abundance: -; v_gene: TRBV27
CDR3nt: TGTGCCAGTAGTATCTCGGCTAGCGGGGGTGTAGATACGCAGTATTTT; CDR3aa: CASSISASGGVDTQYF; d_gene: TRBD2; j_gene: TRBJ2-3; abundance: -; v_gene: TRBV19
CDR3nt: TGTGCCAGCAGCGTTGTAGGGGGCCAAGAGACCCAGTACTTC; CDR3aa: CASSVVGGQETQYF; d_gene: -; j_gene: TRBJ2-5; abundance: -; v_gene: TRBV5-8
CDR3nt: TGTGCCATCGGCGCAACAGGGGGCAATCAGCCCCAGCATTTT; CDR3aa: CAIGATGGNQPQHF; d_gene: TRBD1; j_gene: TRBJ1-5; abundance: -; v_gene: TRBV19
CDR3nt: TGTGCCAGCAGTGTCCTAGTAGGTGAGCAGTTCTTC; CDR3aa: CASSVLVGEQFF; d_gene: -; j_gene: TRBJ2-1; abundance: -; v_gene: TRBV2
CDR3nt: TGTGCCAGCAGCACCGGGACTAGCGGGAGTAGAGAGACCCAGTACTTC; CDR3aa: CASSTGTSGSRETQYF; d_gene: TRBD2; j_gene: TRBJ2-5; abundance: -; v_gene: TRBV5-8
CDR3nt: TGTGCCAGCAGCCGCGGACAGGCAATTCAAGAGACCCAGTACTTC; CDR3aa: CASSRGQAIQETQYF; d_gene: TRBD1; j_gene: TRBJ2-5; abundance: -; v_gene: TRBV5-4
CDR3nt: TGTGCCAGCAGGATACTAGCGTCGCCGATCTATGAGCAGTTCTTC; CDR3aa: CASRILASPIYEQFF; d_gene: TRBD2; j_gene: TRBJ2-1; abundance: once; v_gene: TRBV28
CDR3nt: TGCAGCGTTGATATGAGGGGGACAATAACTGAAGCTTTCTTT; CDR3aa: CSVDMRGTITEAFF; d_gene: -; j_gene: TRBJ1-1; abundance: -; v_gene: TRBV29-1
CDR3nt: TGTGCCAGCAGTTATACAACCCACGTCGGGGAGCTGTTTTTT; CDR3aa: CASSYTTHVGELFF; d_gene: -; j_gene: TRBJ2-2; abundance: -; v_gene: TRBV25-1
CDR3nt: TGTGCCTCCGGGGAGGGGAAGAAGGGAAATTCACCCCTCCACTTT; CDR3aa: CASGEGKKGNSPLHF; d_gene: -; j_gene: TRBJ1-6; abundance: -; v_gene: TRBV30
CDR3nt: TGCAGCGTTGAACGGGGTCGAGAGACCCAGTACTTC; CDR3aa: CSVERGRETQYF; d_gene: -; j_gene: TRBJ2-5; abundance: -; v_gene: TRBV29-1
CDR3nt: TGTGCCAGCACACCATGGGGGGTCGACACTGAAGCTTTCTTT; CDR3aa: CASTPWGVDTEAFF; d_gene: -; j_gene: TRBJ1-1; abundance: -; v_gene: TRBV7-2
CDR3nt: TGTGCCACCAGTGATTTGACAGCTGGTCAGCCCCAGCATTTT; CDR3aa: CATSDLTAGQPQHF; d_gene: -; j_gene: TRBJ1-5; abundance: -; v_gene: TRBV24-1
CDR3nt: TGTGCCTGGAGTAAACCGACAGGGACGCCTGGAAACACCATATATTTT; CDR3aa: CAWSKPTGTPGNTIYF; d_gene: TRBD1; j_gene: TRBJ1-3; abundance: -; v_gene: TRBV30
CDR3nt: TGTGCCAGCAGCCAAGGGACAGGGTTCGAGCAGTACTTC; CDR3aa: CASSQGTGFEQYF; d_gene: TRBD1; j_gene: TRBJ2-7; abundance: -; v_gene: TRBV14
CDR3nt: TGTGCCAGCAGCGTAGGTCCAGCGACCTACGAGCAGTACTTC; CDR3aa: CASSVGPATYEQYF; d_gene: -; j_gene: TRBJ2-7; abundance: once; v_gene: TRBV9
CDR3nt: TGCGCCAGCAGCCAAGATTATAGCGGGGAGACCCAGTACTTC; CDR3aa: CASSQDYSGETQYF; d_gene: TRBD2; j_gene: TRBJ2-5; abundance: -; v_gene: TRBV4-3
CDR3nt: TGTGCCAGCAGCTTCCGGGGGGCAGGGATTGTGAACACTGAAGCTTTCTTT; CDR3aa: CASSFRGAGIVNTEAFF; d_gene: -; j_gene: TRBJ1-1; abundance: -; v_gene: TRBV5-5
CDR3nt: TGTGCCAGTAGTATTGATGGGCTCGGTAGGAACTATGGCTACACCTTC; CDR3aa: CASSIDGLGRNYGYTF; d_gene: -; j_gene: TRBJ1-2; abundance: -; v_gene: TRBV19
CDR3nt: TGTGCCAGCAGCGCGGACATGGTGTACTTCAATGAGCAGTTCTTC; CDR3aa: CASSADMVYFNEQFF; d_gene: -; j_gene: TRBJ2-1; abundance: -; v_gene: TRBV9
CDR3nt: TGTGCCTGGAGTCCCCGCCAGGGGAACACTGAAGCTTTCTTT; CDR3aa: CAWSPRQGNTEAFF; d_gene: -; j_gene: TRBJ1-1; abundance: -; v_gene: TRBV30
CDR3nt: TGTGCCAGTAGTATGGTTGGCGGGAGATTTTGGGATGAGCAGTTCTTC; CDR3aa: CASSMVGGRFWDEQFF; d_gene: TRBD2; j_gene: TRBJ2-1; abundance: -; v_gene: TRBV19
CDR3nt: TGTGCCAGCAGCCTTAGGACAGGCTATGGCTACACCTTC; CDR3aa: CASSLRTGYGYTF; d_gene: TRBD1; j_gene: TRBJ1-2; abundance: -; v_gene: TRBV14
CDR3nt: TGTGCCAGCACCGGACAGGGCACCGGGGAGCTGTTTTTT; CDR3aa: CASTGQGTGELFF; d_gene: TRBD1; j_gene: TRBJ2-2; abundance: -; v_gene: TRBV2
CDR3nt: TGTGCCAGCAGTCTCCCCGGGACAGGGTATGGCTACACCTTC; CDR3aa: CASSLPGTGYGYTF; d_gene: TRBD1; j_gene: TRBJ1-2; abundance: -; v_gene: TRBV28
CDR3nt: TGTGCCAGCAGTCTCGACTACCTTAACTACGAGCAGTACTTC; CDR3aa: CASSLDYLNYEQYF; d_gene: -; j_gene: TRBJ2-7; abundance: -; v_gene: TRBV28
CDR3nt: TGTGCCAGCAGTTACCAGGGACTTCCCTACGAGCAGTACTTC; CDR3aa: CASSYQGLPYEQYF; d_gene: -; j_gene: TRBJ2-7; abundance: -; v_gene: TRBV6-2/TRBV6-3
CDR3nt: TGTGCCAGCAGCTTGCGCGGATACAATGAGCAGTTCTTC; CDR3aa: CASSLRGYNEQFF; d_gene: -; j_gene: TRBJ2-1; abundance: -; v_gene: TRBV5-4
CDR3nt: TGTGCCAGCAGAGGGGGGTCCCGACAGGGGAATGAGCAGTTCTTC; CDR3aa: CASRGGSRQGNEQFF; d_gene: TRBD1; j_gene: TRBJ2-1; abundance: -; v_gene: TRBV7-2
CDR3nt: TGTGCCAGCACCCGGGACATCTCTGGAAACACCATATATTTT; CDR3aa: CASTRDISGNTIYF; d_gene: -; j_gene: TRBJ1-3; abundance: -; v_gene: TRBV9
CDR3nt: TGTGCCAGCAGCCCAGGACAGGGGGCATGGTCACCCCTCCACTTT; CDR3aa: CASSPGQGAWSPLHF; d_gene: TRBD1; j_gene: TRBJ1-6; abundance: -; v_gene: TRBV3-1/TRBV3-2
CDR3nt: TGTGCCAGCAGCTTTATAGCGCGGGACCAAGAGACCCAGTACTTC; CDR3aa: CASSFIARDQETQYF; d_gene: -; j_gene: TRBJ2-5; abundance: -; v_gene: TRBV7-2
CDR3nt: TGTGCCAGCAGCCAATTAATGGGGGGACCCGGGGAGCTGTTTTTT; CDR3aa: CASSQLMGGPGELFF; d_gene: -; j_gene: TRBJ2-2; abundance: -; v_gene: TRBV7-8
CDR3nt: TGTGCCTGGAGTGCCGACTTGAACACTGAAGCTTTCTTT; CDR3aa: CAWSADLNTEAFF; d_gene: -; j_gene: TRBJ1-1; abundance: -; v_gene: TRBV30
CDR3nt: TGTGCCATCCGTTTGGCGGGGGGGTACAATGAGCAGTTCTTC; CDR3aa: CAIRLAGGYNEQFF; d_gene: TRBD2; j_gene: TRBJ2-1; abundance: -; v_gene: TRBV10-3
CDR3nt: TGTGCCAGTCGGGATTTTGGTACAGAACCTAACTATGGCTACACCTTC; CDR3aa: CASRDFGTEPNYGYTF; d_gene: -; j_gene: TRBJ1-2; abundance: -; v_gene: TRBV19